This T cell receptor (beta chain) is from a study of shared clonotypes between healthy human individuals. Findings of the study overall: Owing to a small donor count, the genetic and exposure-history diversity represented was limited.

The V end was cut by 1 base, the J end by 12 bases, with 13 bases between. The CDR3 extends over 13 amino acids. CDR1 LNHDA and CDR2 SQIVND come from the germline V gene (reference sequence). This clone is a singleton in its sample. The antigen is unknown. Data came from immunoSEQ multiplex PCR; TCRdb stores just in-frame clones and leaves some out. The repertoire has 1.4 million to 1.5 million clones, roughly 96% of them found once; the top ten carry approximately 1.2%. Material for sequencing was naive CD4+ T cells sorted from blood. Subset in this sample: CD45RA+ positively selected. The chain links TRBV19 to TRBJ2-4; tentative D call: TRBD2 (6 bases). The sequence derives from a man between 25 and 39 years old in good health. The CDR3, as DNA: TGTGCCAGTAGTATAGCCGCGGGATCTGGTCAGTACTTC. This translates into CASSIAAGSGQYF.